These T cell receptor beta chains were read from a single sample in a study of T-cell memory formation after mild COVID-19. Each CDR3 protein is one row after TCRdb ran MiXCR on the 5' RACE reads. The sample holds over 120,000 distinct CDR3 sequences; under 30% are singletons and the top ten take less than 25%. Input material: PBMCs or a T cell subset sorted from them (not recorded which). The receptors originated from an adult woman who had mild COVID-19 (a few samples of this study predate the infection). Cell type and time point are not known. The CDR3 runs from the conserved cysteine through the conserved F or W. The D gene is left open where the match is weak. Not all rows give a size; the values are once, few, many and, for expanded clones, a class.

j_call clone_size v_call d_call cdr3_nt cdr3_aa
TRBJ2-3 few TRBV6-4 - TGTGCCAGCAGTGACGCTGGGGAAGCAGATACGCAGTATTTT CASSDAGEADTQYF
TRBJ2-5 - TRBV7-9 - TGTGCCAGCAGCCCATGGACACAAACCCAAGAGACCCAGTACTTC CASSPWTQTQETQYF
TRBJ2-2 few TRBV12-3/TRBV12-4 - TGTGCCAGCAGTTTAGCCGAAGGGTGGACCACCGGGGAGCTGTTTTTT CASSLAEGWTTGELFF
TRBJ2-2 few TRBV3-1 - TGTGCCACAGCGGCAGGGACGAACACCGGGGAGCTGTTTTTT CATAAGTNTGELFF
TRBJ2-7 - TRBV9 - TGTGCCAGCAGCCCGAATAACGGGGACTTCTACTTC CASSPNNGDFYF
TRBJ2-1 once TRBV10-3 - TGTGCCATCAGCCTTACGTTCAATGAGCAGTTCTTC CAISLTFNEQFF
TRBJ2-5 many TRBV27 - TGTGCCAGCAGTTTGAGCGGAGGGTTATTGGGAGAGACCCAGTACTTC CASSLSGGLLGETQYF
TRBJ2-3 few TRBV7-2 TRBD2 TGTGCCAGCAGCACTAGCGAGAGCACAGATACGCAGTATTTT CASSTSESTDTQYF
TRBJ1-5 few TRBV2 - TGTGCCAGCAGTGACTGGGGCGGAGAATTACGGGCCCAGCATTTT CASSDWGGELRAQHF
TRBJ2-7 - TRBV20-1 TRBD2 TGCAGTGCTAGAGGATCGACTAGCGGGAGTGCCGAGCAGTACTTC CSARGSTSGSAEQYF
TRBJ1-2 few TRBV14 TRBD1 TGTGCCAGCAGCGGGACAGGGAACTATGGCTACACCTTC CASSGTGNYGYTF
TRBJ1-5 - TRBV6-5 - TGTGCCAGCAGTCACGGGAGCAATCAGCCCCAGCATTTT CASSHGSNQPQHF
TRBJ2-7 few TRBV11-3 - TGTGCCAGCAGCTCCAGGGACGATAGCTCCTACGAGCAGTACTTC CASSSRDDSSYEQYF
TRBJ2-3 many TRBV5-1 TRBD1 TGCGCCAGCAGCTCTCCGGGACAGGGGGTTAGCACAGATACGCAGTATTTT CASSSPGQGVSTDTQYF
TRBJ2-7 - TRBV7-9 TRBD1 TGTGCCAGCTTAATCGGACAGGGATCCGAGCAGTACTTC CASLIGQGSEQYF
TRBJ2-7 few TRBV12-3/TRBV12-4 TRBD1 TGTGCCAGCAGTTTTCACCTCCGGGACAGCAGACGGTCTGTGCAGTACTTC CASSFHLRDSRRSVQYF
TRBJ2-3 few TRBV29-1 - TGCAGCGTGCCGGGACCACTCACAGATACGCAGTATTTT CSVPGPLTDTQYF
TRBJ2-4 - TRBV14 TRBD1 TGTGCCAGCAGCCAAACCGGGACAGGGCGGAACATTCAGTACTTC CASSQTGTGRNIQYF
TRBJ1-2 - TRBV4-3 - TGCGCCAGCAGCCAAGATTGGCAGGGAGGGGGCTACACCTTC CASSQDWQGGGYTF
TRBJ2-3 - TRBV13 - TGTGCCAGCAGCGCCAGTATGTGGGCCCCAGATACGCAGTATTTT CASSASMWAPDTQYF
TRBJ1-1 few TRBV29-1 - TGCAGCGTTGAACCCCAGCCGGACACTGAAGCTTTCTTT CSVEPQPDTEAFF
TRBJ1-6 few TRBV19 - TGTGCCAGTAGTTCAGACGGGGATAATTCACCCCTCCACTTT CASSSDGDNSPLHF
TRBJ2-3 - TRBV4-1 - TGCGCCAGCAGCCAAGTTCCGGTTCCAGATACGCAGTATTTT CASSQVPVPDTQYF
TRBJ2-3 few TRBV5-1 TRBD1 TGCGCCAGCAGCTTGGATTGGGACAGGGAGTTGTCAGATACGCAGTATTTT CASSLDWDRELSDTQYF
TRBJ1-1 - TRBV29-1 - TGCAGCATTGAAGGGGAATTGTTTACGGGATACACTGAAGCTTTCTTT CSIEGELFTGYTEAFF
TRBJ2-1 few TRBV2 TRBD2 TGTGCCAGCAGTCAAAGCGGGAGCTCCTACAATGAGCAGTTCTTC CASSQSGSSYNEQFF
TRBJ2-5 - TRBV12-3/TRBV12-4 - TGTGCCAGCAGTTTTGTCTTCCCTGGAGAGACCCAGTACTTC CASSFVFPGETQYF
TRBJ2-1 - TRBV7-8 TRBD2 TGTGCCAGCAGCCCCTACGGGGGGGCCATCTACAATGAGCAGTTCTTC CASSPYGGAIYNEQFF
TRBJ2-6 many TRBV4-3 - TGCGCCAGCAGCCAAGATCCGGCAGCTGGGGCCAACGTCCTGACTTTC CASSQDPAAGANVLTF
TRBJ2-3 once TRBV6-2/TRBV6-3 TRBD2 TGTGCCAGCAGTTACGGAGGGACTAGCGCGGCAGATACGCAGTATTTT CASSYGGTSAADTQYF
TRBJ2-3 - TRBV11-2 TRBD2 TGTGCCAGCAGCTGGAGCGGGAGTCGAACAGATACGCAGTATTTT CASSWSGSRTDTQYF
TRBJ1-1 few TRBV5-1 TRBD1 TGCGCCAGCAGCTCGGGGACAGGCAGCGTCCTTAACACTGAAGCTTTCTTT CASSSGTGSVLNTEAFF
TRBJ2-5 - TRBV9 TRBD2 TGTGCCAGCAGCCCGAGCGGGGTTGGGGCAGAGACCCAGTACTTC CASSPSGVGAETQYF
TRBJ2-1 few TRBV7-9 - TGTGCCAGCCTCCTAGAGGAACTCTCCTACAATGAGCAGTTCTTC CASLLEELSYNEQFF
TRBJ2-3 few TRBV7-2 TRBD2 TGTGCCAGCAGCTTAGCACCCAGCGGGAGAGGGGATACGCAGTATTTT CASSLAPSGRGDTQYF
TRBJ2-2 few TRBV12-3/TRBV12-4 TRBD2 TGTGCCAGCAGTCGGACTAGCGGGGGCCCCGGGGAGCTGTTTTTT CASSRTSGGPGELFF
TRBJ2-3 - TRBV27 - TGTGCCACCCCTCGGCAGGGAGGAAATCGGCCTAGCACAGATACGCAGTATTTT CATPRQGGNRPSTDTQYF
TRBJ1-5 few TRBV12-3/TRBV12-4 TRBD1 TGTGCCAGCAGTCGACAGGGAGGGGGGTCAAATCAGCCCCAGCATTTT CASSRQGGGSNQPQHF
TRBJ1-2 - TRBV27 TRBD1 TGTGCCAGCAGTCGTCGGGGGACAGGGGATGGCTACACCTTC CASSRRGTGDGYTF
TRBJ2-3 - TRBV12-3/TRBV12-4 TRBD1 TGTGCCAGCAGGCCGACAGGGGGTCGCACAGATACGCAGTATTTT CASRPTGGRTDTQYF
TRBJ2-3 - TRBV24-1 - TGTGCCACCAGTGATTGGGGTATAGACACAGATACGCAGTATTTT CATSDWGIDTDTQYF
TRBJ2-1 many TRBV6-4 TRBD2 TGTGCCAGCAGTGGGACTAGCGGCTCCTACAATGAGCAGTTCTTC CASSGTSGSYNEQFF
TRBJ2-1 - TRBV24-1 - TGTGCCACCAGCCTGGATCACAATGAGCAGTTCTTC CATSLDHNEQFF
TRBJ2-6 - TRBV9 - TGTGCCAGCAGCCACCCCCGGGGGAGCGGGGCCAACGTCCTGACTTTC CASSHPRGSGANVLTF
TRBJ2-7 - TRBV30 - TGTGCCGGGGCAGCAGGGCTGGAGCAGTACTTC CAGAAGLEQYF
TRBJ1-5 few TRBV7-9 - TGTGCCAGCAGCTTGTTCGGGGAGCCCCAGCATTTT CASSLFGEPQHF
TRBJ2-7 - TRBV19 - TGTGCCAGTAGGGGACGGCATGCCTACGAGCAGTACTTC CASRGRHAYEQYF
TRBJ1-2 - TRBV6-1 TRBD1 TGTGCCAGCACGAACAGGGGGCAGAGCTATGGCTACACCTTC CASTNRGQSYGYTF
TRBJ1-2 - TRBV27 - TGTGCCAGCAGTCTTATCGGGATAGACACCTTC CASSLIGIDTF
TRBJ2-3 - TRBV6-4 - TGTGCCAGCAGTGAGATAGGGGGCACAGATACGCAGTATTTT CASSEIGGTDTQYF